This T cell receptor (beta chain) was recovered during a study of type 1 regulatory T cells. Study information: This in vitro CD4 product, T-allo10, is enriched for Tr1 cells and alloantigen-specific.

Concerning this clonotype itself: Its antigen is not identified.

TCRdb re-called the reads through MiXCR, storing one row per CDR3 protein. The table shows approximately 72,000 distinct CDR3 sequences, with about 60% occurring only once. V was clipped by 3 bases and J by 7 bases; unmatched bases: 5. Germline loops: CDR1 SGHDT, CDR2 YYEEEE. The CDR3 runs to 15 residues. The chain carries TRBV5-6 and TRBJ1-6; 9 bases line up with TRBD1. This TCR came from a human donor in good health. Sequencing was performed on cultured T cells, either the whole culture or a sorted T cell fraction (not recorded which). Subset: Tr1-enriched cell product generated in vitro against host alloantigens. Here the CDR3 DNA reads TGTGCCAGCAGCTGGGACAGGGATGGGAATTCACCCCTCCACTTT. Residues: CASSWDRDGNSPLHF.